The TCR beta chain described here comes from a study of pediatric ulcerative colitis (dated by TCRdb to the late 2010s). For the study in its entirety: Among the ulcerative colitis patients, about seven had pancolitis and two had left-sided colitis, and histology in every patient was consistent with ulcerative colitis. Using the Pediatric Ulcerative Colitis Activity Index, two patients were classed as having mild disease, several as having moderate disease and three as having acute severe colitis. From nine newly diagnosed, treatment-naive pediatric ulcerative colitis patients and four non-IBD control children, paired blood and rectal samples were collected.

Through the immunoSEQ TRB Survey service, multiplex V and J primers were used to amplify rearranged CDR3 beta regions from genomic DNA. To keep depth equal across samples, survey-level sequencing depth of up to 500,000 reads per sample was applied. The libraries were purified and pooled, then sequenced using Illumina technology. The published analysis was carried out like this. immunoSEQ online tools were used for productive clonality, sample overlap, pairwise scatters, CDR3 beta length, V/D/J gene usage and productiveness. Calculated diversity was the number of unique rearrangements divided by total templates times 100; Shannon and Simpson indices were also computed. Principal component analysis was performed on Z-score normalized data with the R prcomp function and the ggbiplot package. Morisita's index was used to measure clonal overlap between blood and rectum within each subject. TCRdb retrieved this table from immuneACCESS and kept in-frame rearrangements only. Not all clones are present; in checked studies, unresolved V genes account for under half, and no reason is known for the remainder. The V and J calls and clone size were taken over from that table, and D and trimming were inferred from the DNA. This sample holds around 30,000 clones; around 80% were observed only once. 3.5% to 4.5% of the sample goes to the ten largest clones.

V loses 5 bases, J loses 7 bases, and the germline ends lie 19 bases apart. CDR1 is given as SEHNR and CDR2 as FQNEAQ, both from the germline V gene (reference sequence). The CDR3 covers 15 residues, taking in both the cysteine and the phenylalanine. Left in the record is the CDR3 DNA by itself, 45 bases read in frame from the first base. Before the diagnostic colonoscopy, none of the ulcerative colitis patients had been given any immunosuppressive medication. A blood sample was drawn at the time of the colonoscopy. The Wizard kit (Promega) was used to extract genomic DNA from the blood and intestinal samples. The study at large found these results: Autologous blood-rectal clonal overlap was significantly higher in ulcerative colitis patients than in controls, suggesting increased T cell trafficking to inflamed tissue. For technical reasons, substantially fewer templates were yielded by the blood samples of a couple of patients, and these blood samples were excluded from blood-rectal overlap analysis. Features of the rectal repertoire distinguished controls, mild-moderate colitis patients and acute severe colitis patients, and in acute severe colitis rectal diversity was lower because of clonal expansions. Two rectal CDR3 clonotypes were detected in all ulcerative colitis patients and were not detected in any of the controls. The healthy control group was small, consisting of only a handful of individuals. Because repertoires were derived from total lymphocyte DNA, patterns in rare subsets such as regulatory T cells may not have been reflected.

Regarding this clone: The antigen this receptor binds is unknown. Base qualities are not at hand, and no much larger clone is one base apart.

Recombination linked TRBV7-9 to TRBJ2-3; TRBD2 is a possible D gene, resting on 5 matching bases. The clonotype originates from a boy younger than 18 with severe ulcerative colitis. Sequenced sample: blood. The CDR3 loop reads CASSPEGARSHTQYF. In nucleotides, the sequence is TGTGCCAGCAGCCCAGAGGGCGCCCGGAGTCATACGCAGTATTTT. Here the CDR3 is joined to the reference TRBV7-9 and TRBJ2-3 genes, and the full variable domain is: DTGVSQNPRHKITKRGQNVTFRCDPISEHNRLYWYRQTLGQGPEFLTYFQNEAQLEKSRLLSDRFSAERPKGSFSTLEIQRTEQGDSAMYLCASSPEGARSHTQYFGPGTRLTVL.